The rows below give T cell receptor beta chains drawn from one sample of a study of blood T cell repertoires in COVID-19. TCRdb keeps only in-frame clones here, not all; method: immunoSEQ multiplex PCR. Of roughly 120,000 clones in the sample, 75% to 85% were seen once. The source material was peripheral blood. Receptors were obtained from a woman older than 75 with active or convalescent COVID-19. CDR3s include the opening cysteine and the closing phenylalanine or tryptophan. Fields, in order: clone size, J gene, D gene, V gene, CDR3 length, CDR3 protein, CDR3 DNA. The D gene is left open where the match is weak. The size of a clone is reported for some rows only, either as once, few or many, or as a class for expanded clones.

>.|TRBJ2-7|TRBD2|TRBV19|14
CASSPGTSVYEQYF
TGTGCCAGTAGTCCGGGGACTAGCGTCTACGAGCAGTACTTC
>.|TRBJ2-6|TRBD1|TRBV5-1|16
CASSPDRGTGANVLTF
TGCGCCAGCAGCCCCGACAGGGGGACTGGGGCCAACGTCCTGACTTTC
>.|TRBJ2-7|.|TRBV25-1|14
CASSRTAPAGEQYF
TGTGCCAGCAGTAGGACAGCCCCGGCGGGCGAGCAGTACTTC
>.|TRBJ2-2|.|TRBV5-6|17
CASSLAGSLGKTGELFF
TGTGCCAGCAGCTTGGCGGGATCCTTGGGGAAAACCGGGGAGCTGTTTTTT
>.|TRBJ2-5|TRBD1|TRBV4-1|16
CASSHLTGFYQETQYF
TGCGCCAGCAGCCATTTGACAGGGTTCTACCAAGAGACCCAGTACTTC
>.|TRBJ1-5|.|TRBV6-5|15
CASSLIGVSNQPQHF
TGTGCCAGCAGTCTAATTGGAGTTAGCAATCAGCCCCAGCATTTT
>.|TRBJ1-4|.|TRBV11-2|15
CASSLTGATNEKLFF
TGTGCCAGCAGCTTGACCGGAGCAACTAATGAAAAACTGTTTTTT
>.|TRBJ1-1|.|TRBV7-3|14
CASSSGGINTEAFF
TGTGCCAGCAGCTCCGGGGGGATTAACACTGAAGCTTTCTTT
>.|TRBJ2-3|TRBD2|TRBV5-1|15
CASRRLAGDTDTQYF
TGCGCCAGCAGAAGACTAGCGGGAGACACAGATACGCAGTATTTT
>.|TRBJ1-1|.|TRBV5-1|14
CASSLGGRGTEAFF
TGCGCCAGCAGCTTGGGAGGTCGAGGCACTGAAGCTTTCTTT
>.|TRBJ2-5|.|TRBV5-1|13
CASSWGGREPQYF
TGCGCCAGCAGCTGGGGTGGGAGAGAGCCCCAGTACTTC
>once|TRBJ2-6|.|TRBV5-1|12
CASSLAYDVLTF
TGCGCCAGCAGCTTGGCCTACGACGTCCTGACTTTC
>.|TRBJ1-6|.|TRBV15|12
CATSTGGSPLHF
TGTGCCACCAGCACCGGGGGTTCACCCCTCCACTTT
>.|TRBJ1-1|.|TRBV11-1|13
CASSLTTGSEAFF
TGTGCCAGCAGCCTTACCACAGGGTCTGAGGCTTTCTTT
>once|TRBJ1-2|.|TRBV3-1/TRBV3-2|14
CASSPRTGQWGYTF
TGTGCCAGCAGCCCACGTACAGGGCAGTGGGGCTACACCTTC
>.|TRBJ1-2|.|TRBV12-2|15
CASRFASGSNYGYTF
.
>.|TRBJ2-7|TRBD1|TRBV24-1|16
CATSDSGQGIGYEQYF
TGTGCCACCAGTGATTCGGGACAGGGAATAGGCTACGAGCAGTACTTC
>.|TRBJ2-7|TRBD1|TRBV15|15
CATSRDMGQGTEQYF
TGTGCCACCAGCAGAGATATGGGACAGGGGACCGAGCAGTACTTC
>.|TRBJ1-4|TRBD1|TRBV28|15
CASSSLQGAPEKLFF
TGTGCCAGCAGTTCGTTACAGGGGGCGCCTGAAAAACTGTTTTTT
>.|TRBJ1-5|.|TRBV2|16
CASTLEGAASNQPQHF
TGTGCCAGCACCCTGGAGGGCGCGGCTAGCAATCAGCCCCAGCATTTT
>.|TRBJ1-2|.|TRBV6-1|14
CASSEAEAGDGYTF
TGTGCCAGCAGTGAAGCGGAGGCAGGGGATGGCTACACCTTC
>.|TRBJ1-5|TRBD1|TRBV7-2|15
CASSMGQGSNQPQHF
TGTGCCAGCAGCATGGGACAGGGAAGCAATCAGCCCCAGCATTTT
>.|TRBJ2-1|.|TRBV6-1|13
CASSEGRIGEQFF
TGTGCCAGCAGTGAGGGGAGGATAGGGGAGCAGTTCTTC
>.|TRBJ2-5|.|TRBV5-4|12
CAITKYQETQYF
TGTGCCATTACTAAGTACCAAGAGACCCAGTACTTC
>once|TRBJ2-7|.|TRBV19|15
CASSAETRPRAEQYF
TGTGCCAGTAGTGCCGAAACTAGGCCCCGTGCCGAGCAGTACTTC
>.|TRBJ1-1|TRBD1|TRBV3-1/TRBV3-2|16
CASSQPPGQVNTEAFF
TGTGCCAGCAGCCAACCACCGGGACAGGTGAACACTGAAGCTTTCTTT
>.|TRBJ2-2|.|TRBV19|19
CASSIDNSGGHSNTGELFF
TGTGCCAGTAGTATAGATAACTCGGGGGGACATTCGAACACCGGGGAGCTGTTTTTT
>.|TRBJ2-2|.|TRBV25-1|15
CASSEVGGDTGELFF
TGTGCCAGCAGTGAAGTGGGCGGGGACACCGGGGAGCTGTTTTTT
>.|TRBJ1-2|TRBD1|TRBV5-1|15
CASSSGQGNNYGYTF
TGCGCCAGCAGCTCCGGACAGGGTAACAACTATGGCTACACCTTC
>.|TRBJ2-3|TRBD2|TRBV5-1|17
CASSHATSGSVPDTQYF
TGCGCCAGCAGCCACGCGACTAGCGGGAGTGTCCCAGATACGCAGTATTTT
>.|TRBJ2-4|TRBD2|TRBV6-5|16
CASSYSSGVSKNIQYF
TGTGCCAGCAGTTACTCTAGCGGGGTTTCCAAAAACATTCAGTACTTC
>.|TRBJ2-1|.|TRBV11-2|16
CASSLDTRDTYNEQFF
TGTGCCAGCAGCTTAGATACTCGGGACACCTACAATGAGCAGTTCTTC
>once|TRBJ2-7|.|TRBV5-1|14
CASSMGTNLDEQYF
TGCGCCAGCAGCATGGGAACTAATCTCGACGAGCAGTACTTC
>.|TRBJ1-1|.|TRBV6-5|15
CASSYRAGMYTEAFF
TGTGCCAGCAGTTACAGGGCAGGGATGTACACTGAAGCTTTCTTT
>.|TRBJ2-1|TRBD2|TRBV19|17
CASSIWSSGSIDNEQFF
TGTGCCAGTAGTATTTGGTCTAGCGGGAGTATCGACAATGAGCAGTTCTTC
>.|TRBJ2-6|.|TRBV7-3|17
CASSSRAGYSGANVLTF
TGTGCCAGCAGCTCCCGGGCGGGGTACTCTGGGGCCAACGTCCTGACTTTC
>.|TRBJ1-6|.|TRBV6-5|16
CASSYGGRHYNSPLHF
TGTGCCAGCAGTTATGGGGGCCGCCACTATAATTCACCCCTCCACTTT
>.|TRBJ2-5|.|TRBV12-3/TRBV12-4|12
CASSLLQETQYF
TGTGCCAGCAGTCTCCTCCAAGAGACCCAGTACTTC
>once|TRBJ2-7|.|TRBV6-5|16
CASSYSISGVSYEQYF
TGTGCCAGCAGTTACTCGATTAGCGGTGTCTCCTACGAGCAGTACTTC
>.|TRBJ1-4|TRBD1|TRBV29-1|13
CSVLGQGDEKLFF
TGCAGCGTTCTCGGACAGGGGGATGAAAAACTGTTTTTT
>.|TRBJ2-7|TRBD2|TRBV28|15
CASSRLAGGPYEQYF
TGTGCCAGCAGTCGACTAGCGGGAGGTCCCTACGAGCAGTACTTC
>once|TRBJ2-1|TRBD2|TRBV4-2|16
CASSQDAGGPGNEQFF
TGTGCCAGCAGCCAAGATGCGGGAGGGCCGGGAAATGAGCAGTTCTTC
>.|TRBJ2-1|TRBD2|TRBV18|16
CASSPVVAGGYNEQFF
TGTGCCAGCTCACCAGTGGTAGCGGGGGGATACAATGAGCAGTTCTTC
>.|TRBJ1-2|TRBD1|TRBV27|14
CASSYRDRGTGYTF
TGTGCCAGCAGTTACCGGGACAGGGGGACTGGCTACACCTTC
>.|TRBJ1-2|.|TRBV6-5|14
CASTDPRGNYGYTF
TGTGCCAGCACCGACCCCAGGGGAAACTATGGCTACACCTTC
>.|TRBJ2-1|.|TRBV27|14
CASSFNRDYNEQFF
TGTGCCAGCAGTTTTAATAGAGACTACAATGAGCAGTTCTTC
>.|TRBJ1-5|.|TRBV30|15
CAWTLGGSGNQPQHF
TGTGCCTGGACCCTGGGGGGTTCGGGCAATCAGCCCCAGCATTTT
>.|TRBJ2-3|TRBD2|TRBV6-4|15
CASSDPGSGDMAQYF
TGTGCCAGCAGTGACCCCGGGAGCGGGGATATGGCGCAGTATTTT
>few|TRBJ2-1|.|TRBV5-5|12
CASSPAANEQFF
TGTGCCAGCAGCCCCGCGGCGAATGAGCAGTTCTTC
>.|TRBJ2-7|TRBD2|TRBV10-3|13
CAIRGLAGDEQYF
TGTGCCATCAGGGGACTAGCGGGAGACGAGCAGTACTTC
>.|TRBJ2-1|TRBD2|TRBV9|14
CASSSTPAGGGKFF
TGTGCCAGCAGCAGCACCCCAGCGGGAGGCGGAAAGTTCTTC
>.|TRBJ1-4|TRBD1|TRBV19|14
CASSPGQVTEKLFF
TGTGCCAGTAGTCCCGGACAGGTGACTGAAAAACTGTTTTTT
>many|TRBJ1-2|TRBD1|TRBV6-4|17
CAMGRGSGDSQVYGYTF
TGTGCCATGGGAAGGGGGTCCGGGGACAGCCAAGTATATGGCTACACCTTC
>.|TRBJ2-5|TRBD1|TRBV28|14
CASSPGTGRRTQYF
TGTGCCAGCAGCCCCGGGACAGGGCGGCGAACCCAGTACTTC
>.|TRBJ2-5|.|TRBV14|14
CASSRHMAGETQYF
TGTGCCAGCAGCCGACACATGGCTGGAGAGACCCAGTACTTC